The 5 T cell receptor beta chains in this list originate from one sample, sequenced in a study of shared clonotypes between healthy human individuals. Data came from immunoSEQ multiplex PCR; TCRdb stores just in-frame clones and leaves some out. Of around 240,000 clones listed, 50% to 75% are singletons. The specimen was memory CD4+ T cells sorted from blood. Stated subset: CD45RA-negative fraction. The receptors originated from a man aged 25-45 years in good health.

This clone was seen once. The rearrangement uses TRBV6-1 and TRBJ1-2, with D possibly being TRBD1 (5 bases). CDR1 is MNHNS and CDR2 is SASEGT in the germline V gene. The length of the CDR3 is 11 residues. V gave up 3 bases and J gave up 8 bases, with 7 bases separating them. As DNA, the CDR3 is TGTGCCAGCAGTGATTGGGACGGCTACACCTTC. Translating it yields CASSDWDGYTF.

The V and J genes are TRBV5-4 and TRBJ2-7, with 10 bases fitting TRBD1. Germline CDR1 and CDR2: SGHNT and YYREEE (reference sequence). The CDR3 has 14 amino acids. Trimming cost V 2 bases and J 7 bases; bases outside gene matches: 6. Here the CDR3 DNA reads TGTGCCAGCAGCTTAGGACAGGGACAGGGGGAGCAGTACTTC. It yields the protein CASSLGQGQGEQYF.

This clone has only one observation. The DNA of the CDR3 is TGCGCCAGCTTCTGGGGTTCACTTACTAGCACAGATACGCAGTATTTT. It translates to CASFWGSLTSTDTQYF. The J gene is TRBJ2-3, the V gene TRBV5-1; D not resolved. The V gene lost 7 bases and the J gene lost 0 bases, with 18 bases spanning the gap. The CDR3 extends over 16 amino acids. The germline V gene has CDR1 SGHRS and CDR2 YFSETQ.

In this sample, this clone turned up a few times. J is TRBJ1-5 and V is TRBV7-2; no clear D. Per germline, CDR1 SGHTA and CDR2 FQGNSA. This CDR3 spans 12 amino acids. V was cut by 1 base and J by 9 bases, with 7 bases left in between. The CDR3 spells CASSLGAGPQHF. The CDR3 nucleotides read TGTGCCAGCAGCTTAGGGGCCGGGCCCCAGCATTTT.

In its sample, this clone was seen once. The genes are TRBV6-5 and TRBJ2-7; 7 positions agree with TRBD2. Germline V gene data show CDR1 as MNHEY and CDR2 as SVGAGI. The J segment lost 3 bases and the V segment lost 8 bases, leaving 10 bases of the junction unmatched. The CDR3 is made up of 14 amino acids. DNA of the CDR3: TGTGCCAGCGAAAAGCGGGAAGGACACTACGAGCAGTACTTC. Its translation is CASEKREGHYEQYF.